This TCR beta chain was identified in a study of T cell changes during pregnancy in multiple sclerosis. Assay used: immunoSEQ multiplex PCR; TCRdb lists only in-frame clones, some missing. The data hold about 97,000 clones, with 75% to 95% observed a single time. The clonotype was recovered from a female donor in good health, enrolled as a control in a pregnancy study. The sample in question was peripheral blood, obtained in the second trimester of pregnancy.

The CDR3 region has the DNA TGTGCCAGCCGGACAGGGAATCAGCCCCAGCATTTT. It encodes CASRTGNQPQHF. The chain has TRBV28 and TRBJ1-5; 8 bases align to TRBD1. CDR1 is MDHEN, CDR2 SYDVKM, per germline. With V trimmed by 8 bases and J by 4 bases, 1 base remained unmatched. The CDR3 length is 12 residues.